The 9 T cell receptor beta chains below were found in one sample sequenced in a study of blood T cell repertoires in COVID-19. Clones were sequenced by immunoSEQ multiplex PCR, and TCRdb holds only the in-frame ones, with some missing. The sample lists some 290,000 clones; around 87% were seen once. The sequenced sample consisted of peripheral blood. Source of these receptors: a man aged 18 to 29 with active or convalescent COVID-19.

V is TRBV15 and J is TRBJ2-7; 11 nucleotides align to TRBD2. Germline CDR1 LNHNV, CDR2 YYDKDF (reference sequence). The V gene end was trimmed by 0 bases and the J gene end by 0 bases; junction bases not matched to a gene: 10. The CDR3 extends over 19 amino acids. Written as DNA, the CDR3 is TGTGCCACCAGCAGAGATCTTGGGACTAGCGGAGCGACCTCCTACGAGCAGTACTTC. Translation gives CATSRDLGTSGATSYEQYF.

This CDR3 reads CASSPTMGNTGELFF. The CDR3 DNA reads TGTGCCAGCAGCCCTACTATGGGGAACACCGGGGAGCTGTTTTTT. The chain recombines TRBV11-3 with TRBJ2-2, with D hard to call. Germline V lookup: CDR1 SGHNT, CDR2 YENEEA. V lost 5 bases and J lost 1, with 11 bases in between. CDR3 length: 15 amino acids.

The chain employs TRBV30 and TRBJ2-7, with a tentative D call TRBD1 (7 bases). Trimming stripped 4 bases from V and 4 bases from J, with 23 bases between. The CDR3 contains 16 residues. Germline loops: CDR1 GTSNPN, CDR2 SVGIG (reference sequence). The CDR3 DNA sequence: TGTGCCTGGACCGAAGGGGGCACCCCGGGGAGGTACGAGCAGTACTTC. The encoded protein is CAWTEGGTPGRYEQYF.

V is TRBV6-1 and J is TRBJ2-7; a weak D match, TRBD1 (6 bases). Between the trimmed V and J ends, which lost 1 base and 5 bases, there was a span of 12 bases. The CDR3 contains 14 residues. Germline V gene data show CDR1 as MNHNS and CDR2 as SASEGT. The CDR3 loop is CASSEGYRVNEQYF. Written as DNA, the CDR3 is TGTGCCAGCAGTGAAGGTTACAGGGTCAACGAGCAGTACTTC.

The chain employs TRBV6-5 and TRBJ2-5; TRBD1 is a possible D gene (7 bases). Trimming removed 6 bases from V and 5 bases from J, with 16 bases in between. Germline lookup yields CDR1 MNHEY and CDR2 SVGAGI. The CDR3 spans 14 residues. In DNA form, the CDR3 reads TGTGCCAGCAGCGGATTCAGGGGGGCGGAGACCCAGTACTTC. Amino acids: CASSGFRGAETQYF.

This clone came up once. The chain combines TRBV11-2 with TRBJ2-1; 7 bases map to TRBD2. Germline trimming cut 5 bases from V and 8 bases from J; bases unmatched to any gene: 6. CDR3 length: 13 residues. Germline V gives CDR1 SGHAT, CDR2 FQNNGV. In DNA form, the CDR3 reads TGTGCCAGCAGCCGCCTCGGACTAGATGAGCAGTTCTTC. Its protein product is CASSRLGLDEQFF.

The chain recombines TRBV5-1 with TRBJ2-1, with D possibly being TRBD1 (5 bases). V shed 4 bases and J shed 9 bases, with 8 bases lying between them. Germline-derived CDR1 and CDR2 are SGHRS and YFSETQ. This CDR3 is built from 11 residues. The CDR3 sequence: CASSQGPEQFF. The CDR3 DNA is TGCGCCAGCAGCCAGGGTCCTGAGCAGTTCTTC.

The CDR3 nucleotides are TGTGCCAGCAGCCCCCGCGGGCGGGAGACCCAGTACTTC. As protein: CASSPRGRETQYF. The rearrangement joins TRBV11-1 to TRBJ2-5; tentative D call: TRBD2 (5 bases). V was cut by 5 bases and J by 5 bases, with 12 bases left in between. The germline V gene has CDR1 SGHAT and CDR2 FQDESV (reference sequence). This CDR3 contains 13 residues.

The chain has TRBV29-1 and TRBJ1-4; TRBD1 matches at 9 bases. Germline V CDR1 and CDR2: SQVTM, ANQGSEA. J lost 7 bases, V lost 7 bases, and 7 bases had no gene match. This CDR3 is built from 13 residues. The CDR3 sequence: CSATGTGSEKLFF. The CDR3 region has the DNA TGCAGCGCAACCGGGACAGGGAGTGAAAAACTGTTTTTT.